The clone carrying this T cell receptor (beta chain) occurred many times. Its antigen is undetermined. The data derive from a study of response to subunit inactivated influenza vaccine. Study-wide results and caveats: The authors offered the suggestion that each seasonal influenza vaccination recruits few new T cells.

TCRdb re-called the RT-PCR reads with MiXCR, one entry per CDR3 protein. Among roughly 650,000 distinct CDR3 sequences listed, about 14% were seen once. The CDR3 consists of 14 residues. V dropped 3 bases and J dropped 8; count of bases not matched to a gene: 9. Source: PBMCs from blood, taken 14 to 15 days before vaccination. The chain carries TRBV12-3 or TRBV12-4 and TRBJ1-2; TRBD1 matches 7 bases. The clonotype was recovered from a man between 45 and 60 years old who received an inactivated influenza vaccine. CDR3 DNA sequence: TGTGCCAGCAGTTTTTTCCCACAGGGGCAAGGCTACACCTTC. Its protein product is CASSFFPQGQGYTF.